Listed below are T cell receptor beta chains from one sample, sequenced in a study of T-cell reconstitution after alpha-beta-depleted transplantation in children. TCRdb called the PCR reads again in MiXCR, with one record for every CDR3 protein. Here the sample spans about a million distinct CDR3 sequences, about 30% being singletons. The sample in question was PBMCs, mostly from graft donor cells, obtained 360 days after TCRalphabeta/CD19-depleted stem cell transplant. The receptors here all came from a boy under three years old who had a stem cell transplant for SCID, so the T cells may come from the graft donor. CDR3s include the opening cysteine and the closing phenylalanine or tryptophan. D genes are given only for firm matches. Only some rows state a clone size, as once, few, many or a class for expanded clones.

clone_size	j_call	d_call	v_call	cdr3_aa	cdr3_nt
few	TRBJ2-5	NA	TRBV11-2	CASSFSHQETQYF	TGTGCCAGCAGCTTTAGTCACCAAGAGACCCAGTACTTC
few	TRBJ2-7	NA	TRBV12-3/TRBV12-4	CASSPGIRMYF	TGTGCCAGCAGTCCGGGGATCCGTATGTACTTC
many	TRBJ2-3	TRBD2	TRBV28	CASSLAPISGGAQYF	TGTGCCAGCAGCCTCGCCCCGATAAGCGGGGGGGCGCAGTATTTT
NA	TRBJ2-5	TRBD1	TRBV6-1	CASRQGSGGTQYF	TGTGCCAGTCGACAGGGGTCGGGTGGGACCCAGTACTTC
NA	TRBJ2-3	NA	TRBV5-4	CASSLIGKSTDTQYF	TGTGCCAGCAGCTTGATCGGAAAGAGCACAGATACGCAGTATTTT
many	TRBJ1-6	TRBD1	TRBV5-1	CASSLGWDRGQRNSPLHF	TGCGCCAGCAGCTTGGGATGGGACAGGGGGCAAAGGAATTCACCCCTCCACTTT
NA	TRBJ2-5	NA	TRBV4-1	CASSPGPRGGQETQYF	TGCGCCAGCAGCCCGGGCCCCCGAGGTGGGCAAGAGACCCAGTACTTC
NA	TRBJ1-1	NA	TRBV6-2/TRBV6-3	CASRKGGRANTEAFF	TGTGCCAGCAGAAAAGGGGGGCGGGCGAACACTGAAGCTTTCTTT
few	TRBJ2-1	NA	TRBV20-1	CSARAPGIQGGRNEQFF	TGCAGTGCTAGAGCCCCGGGGATACAGGGAGGCCGAAATGAGCAGTTCTTC
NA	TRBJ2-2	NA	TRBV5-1	CASSVTLQNTGELFF	TGCGCCAGCAGCGTCACTCTACAGAACACCGGGGAGCTGTTTTTT